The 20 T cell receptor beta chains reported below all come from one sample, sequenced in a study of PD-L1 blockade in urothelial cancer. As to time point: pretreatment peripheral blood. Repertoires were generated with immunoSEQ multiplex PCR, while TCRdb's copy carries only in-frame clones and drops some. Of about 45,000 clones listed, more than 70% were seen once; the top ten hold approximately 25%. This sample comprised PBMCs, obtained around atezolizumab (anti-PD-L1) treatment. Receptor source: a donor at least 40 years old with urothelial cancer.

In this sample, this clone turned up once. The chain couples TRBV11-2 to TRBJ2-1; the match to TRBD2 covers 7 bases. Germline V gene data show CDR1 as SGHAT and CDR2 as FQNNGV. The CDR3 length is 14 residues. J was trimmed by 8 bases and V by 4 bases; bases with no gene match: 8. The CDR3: CASSSAGRGYEQFF. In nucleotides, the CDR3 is TGTGCCAGCAGCTCGGCGGGGAGGGGCTATGAGCAGTTCTTC.

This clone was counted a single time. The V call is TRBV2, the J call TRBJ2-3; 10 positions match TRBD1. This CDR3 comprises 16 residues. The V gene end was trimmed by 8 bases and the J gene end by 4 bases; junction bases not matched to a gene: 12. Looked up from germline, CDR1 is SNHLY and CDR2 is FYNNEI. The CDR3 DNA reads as TGTGCCAGCTACCCCCGGGACAGGGGATTTTCAGATACGCAGTATTTT. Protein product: CASYPRDRGFSDTQYF. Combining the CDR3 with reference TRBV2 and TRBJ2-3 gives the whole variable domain EPEVTQTPSHQVTQMGQEVILRCVPISNHLYFYWYRQILGQKVEFLVSFYNNEISEKSEIFDDQFSVERPDGSNFTLKIRSTKLEDSAMYFCASYPRDRGFSDTQYFGPGTRLTVL.

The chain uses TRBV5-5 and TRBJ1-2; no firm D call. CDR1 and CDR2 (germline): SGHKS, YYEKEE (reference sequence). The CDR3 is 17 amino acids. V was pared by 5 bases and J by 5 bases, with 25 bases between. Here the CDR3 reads CASRAGRENPLSYGYTF. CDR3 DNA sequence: TGTGCCAGCAGGGCAGGACGGGAAAACCCTCTGTCGTATGGCTACACCTTC.

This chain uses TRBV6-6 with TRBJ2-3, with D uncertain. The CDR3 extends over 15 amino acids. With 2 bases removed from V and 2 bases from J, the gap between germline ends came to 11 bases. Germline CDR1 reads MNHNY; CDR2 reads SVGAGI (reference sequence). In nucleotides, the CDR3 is TGTGCCAGCAGTTACCCGCGGCGCGCCACAGATACGCAGTATTTT. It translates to CASSYPRRATDTQYF.

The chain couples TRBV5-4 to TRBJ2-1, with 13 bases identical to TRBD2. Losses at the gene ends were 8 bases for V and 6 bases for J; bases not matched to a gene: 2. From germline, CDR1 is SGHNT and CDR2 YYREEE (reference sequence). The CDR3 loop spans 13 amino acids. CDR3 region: CARGLAGSNEQFF. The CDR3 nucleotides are TGTGCCAGGGGACTAGCGGGAAGCAATGAGCAGTTCTTC. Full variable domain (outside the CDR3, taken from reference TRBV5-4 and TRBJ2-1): ETGVTQSPTHLIKTRGQQVTLRCSSQSGHNTVSWYQQALGQGPQFIFQYYREEENGRGNFPPRFSGLQFPNYSSELNVNALELDDSALYLCARGLAGSNEQFFGPGTRLTVL.

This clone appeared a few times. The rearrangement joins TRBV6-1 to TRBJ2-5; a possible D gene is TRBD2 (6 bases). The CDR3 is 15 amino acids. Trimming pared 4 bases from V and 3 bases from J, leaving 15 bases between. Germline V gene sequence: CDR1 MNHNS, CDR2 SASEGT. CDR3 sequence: CASSARLVGEETQYF. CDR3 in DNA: TGTGCCAGCAGTGCCCGACTAGTTGGCGAAGAGACCCAGTACTTC.

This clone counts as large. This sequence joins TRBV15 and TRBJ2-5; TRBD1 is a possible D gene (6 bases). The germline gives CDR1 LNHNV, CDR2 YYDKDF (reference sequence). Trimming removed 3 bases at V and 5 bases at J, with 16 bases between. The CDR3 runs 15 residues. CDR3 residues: CATSSARGLGETQYF. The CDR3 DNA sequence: TGTGCCACCAGCAGCGCCAGGGGCTTGGGGGAGACCCAGTACTTC. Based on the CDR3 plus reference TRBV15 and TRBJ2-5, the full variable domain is DAMVIQNPRYQVTQFGKPVTLSCSQTLNHNVMYWYQQKSSQAPKLLFHYYDKDFNNEADTPDNFQSRRPNTSFCFLDIRSPGLGDTAMYLCATSSARGLGETQYFGPGTRLLVL.

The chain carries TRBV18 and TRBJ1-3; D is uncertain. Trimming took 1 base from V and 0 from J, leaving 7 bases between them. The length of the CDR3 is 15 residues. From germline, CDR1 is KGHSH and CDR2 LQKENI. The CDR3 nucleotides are TGTGCCAGCTCACCACGGAGCAACTCTGGAAACACCATATATTTT. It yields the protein CASSPRSNSGNTIYF.

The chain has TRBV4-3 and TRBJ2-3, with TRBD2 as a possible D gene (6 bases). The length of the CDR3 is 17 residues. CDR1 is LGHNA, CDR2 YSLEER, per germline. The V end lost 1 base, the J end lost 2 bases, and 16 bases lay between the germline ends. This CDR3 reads CASSQAGASANTDTQYF. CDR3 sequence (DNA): TGCGCCAGCAGCCAAGCCGGGGCTAGCGCCAACACAGATACGCAGTATTTT.

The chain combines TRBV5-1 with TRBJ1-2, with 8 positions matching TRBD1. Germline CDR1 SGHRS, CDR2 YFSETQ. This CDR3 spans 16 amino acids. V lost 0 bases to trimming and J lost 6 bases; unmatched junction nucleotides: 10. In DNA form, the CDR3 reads TGCGCCAGCAGCTTGGCCGGCAGGGGGCAATCAGATGGCTACACCTTC. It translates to CASSLAGRGQSDGYTF.

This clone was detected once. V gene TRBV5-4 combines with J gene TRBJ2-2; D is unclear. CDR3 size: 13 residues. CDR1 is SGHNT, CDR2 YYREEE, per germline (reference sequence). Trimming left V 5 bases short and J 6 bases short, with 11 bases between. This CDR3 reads CASRSQQAGELFF. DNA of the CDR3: TGTGCCAGCAGGTCCCAGCAGGCCGGGGAGCTGTTTTTT.

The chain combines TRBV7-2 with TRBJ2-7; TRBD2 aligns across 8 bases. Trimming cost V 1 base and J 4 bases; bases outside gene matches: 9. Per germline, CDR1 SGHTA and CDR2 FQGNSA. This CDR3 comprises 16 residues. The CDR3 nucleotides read TGTGCCAGCAGCTTAGGTAGCGGGGAGGGAAGGTACGAGCAGTACTTC. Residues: CASSLGSGEGRYEQYF.

The CDR3 DNA is TGTGCCAGCCGGCTAGCGGGAGCGGAGACCCAGTACTTC. Translated, it gives CASRLAGAETQYF. This chain joins TRBV7-9 and TRBJ2-5; TRBD2 matches at 10 bases. The CDR3 runs 13 residues. CDR1 is SEHNR, CDR2 FQNEAQ, per germline (reference sequence). With 8 bases clipped from V and 5 bases from J, the junction kept 5 bases outside the gene matches.

In DNA, the CDR3 is TGTGCCAGTAGCCCACCGGGGCGGGGGACCCAGTACTTC. Protein: CASSPPGRGTQYF. The chain couples TRBV19 to TRBJ2-5; D possibly corresponds to TRBD2 (6 bases). The CDR3 consists of 13 residues. The V gene lost 6 bases and the J gene lost 7 bases, with 15 bases spanning the gap. Germline V gene sequence: CDR1 LNHDA, CDR2 SQIVND (reference sequence).

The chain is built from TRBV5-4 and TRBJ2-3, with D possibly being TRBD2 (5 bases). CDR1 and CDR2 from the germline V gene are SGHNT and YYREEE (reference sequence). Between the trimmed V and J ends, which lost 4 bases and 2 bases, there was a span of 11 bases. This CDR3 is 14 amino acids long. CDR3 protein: CASSPSGLTDTQYF. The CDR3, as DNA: TGTGCCAGCAGCCCGAGCGGCCTCACAGATACGCAGTATTTT.

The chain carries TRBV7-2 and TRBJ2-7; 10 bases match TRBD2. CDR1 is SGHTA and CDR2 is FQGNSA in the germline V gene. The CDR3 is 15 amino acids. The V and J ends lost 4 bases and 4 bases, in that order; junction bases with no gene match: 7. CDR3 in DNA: TGTGCCAGCAGCTCCGACTCTAGCGGGAGATACGAGCAGTACTTC. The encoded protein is CASSSDSSGRYEQYF.

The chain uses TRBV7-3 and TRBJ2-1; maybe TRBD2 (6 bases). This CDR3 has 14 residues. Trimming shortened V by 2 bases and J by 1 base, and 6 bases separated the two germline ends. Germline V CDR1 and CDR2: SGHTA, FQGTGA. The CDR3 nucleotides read TGTGCCAGCAGCTTAGCGGGATCCTACAATGAGCAGTTCTTC. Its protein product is CASSLAGSYNEQFF.

The CDR3 spells CASSLMQGWTQYF. CDR3 bases: TGCGCCAGCAGCCTAATGCAGGGTTGGACCCAGTACTTC. This sequence joins TRBV10-2 and TRBJ2-5; D is perhaps TRBD1 (5 bases). This CDR3 has 13 residues. Germline-derived CDR1 and CDR2 are WSHSY and SAAADI. V was clipped by 6 bases and J by 7 bases, with 15 bases between them.

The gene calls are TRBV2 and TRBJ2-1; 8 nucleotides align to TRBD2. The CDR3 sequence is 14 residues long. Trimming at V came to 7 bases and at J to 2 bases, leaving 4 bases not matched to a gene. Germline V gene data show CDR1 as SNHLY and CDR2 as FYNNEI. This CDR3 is CASTPGLAYNEQFF. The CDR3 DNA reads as TGTGCCAGCACCCCGGGACTAGCCTACAATGAGCAGTTCTTC.

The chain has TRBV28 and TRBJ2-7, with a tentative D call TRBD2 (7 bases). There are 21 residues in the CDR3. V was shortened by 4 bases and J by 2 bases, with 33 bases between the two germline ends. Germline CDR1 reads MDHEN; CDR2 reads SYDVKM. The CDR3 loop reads CASSSPRGARVWPSSTYEQYF. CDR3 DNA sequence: TGTGCCAGCAGTTCCCCTCGGGGGGCCCGCGTCTGGCCCTCATCCACCTACGAGCAGTACTTC.